Listed here are 13 T cell receptor beta chains from one sample, sequenced in a study of cytomegalovirus exposure and HLA in healthy donors. Some clones are missing from TCRdb's copy, which holds only in-frame ones; the method was immunoSEQ multiplex PCR. The sample has 100,000 to 150,000 clones, roughly 87% seen once. What was sequenced was PBMCs. The receptors originated from a woman aged 18 to 35 in good health and CMV-seronegative.

The rearrangement uses TRBV7-2 and TRBJ2-1; maybe TRBD2 (5 bases). CDR3 length: 14 residues. The V and J ends lost 3 bases and 9 bases respectively, with 15 bases between them. Per the germline V gene, CDR1 is SGHTA and CDR2 is FQGNSA. CDR3 in amino acids: CASSFPGVGREQFF. In DNA form, the CDR3 reads TGTGCCAGCAGCTTCCCCGGGGTAGGTCGTGAGCAGTTCTTC.

This clone was seen only once. The CDR3 DNA reads as TGTGCCAGCAGCCAAGTTGAGGGGGCGAACACTGAAGCTTTCTTT. It codes for CASSQVEGANTEAFF. The genes are TRBV4-2 and TRBJ1-1, with 7 bases that match TRBD1. The germline V gene has CDR1 LGHNA and CDR2 YNFKEQ. The CDR3 totals 15 residues. Trimming took 1 base from V and 1 from J; bases not matched to a gene: 3.

The V call is TRBV4-1, the J call TRBJ1-2, with a possible D match to TRBD1 (5 bases). The ends were cut back, 4 bases at V and 4 bases at J, with 16 bases in the middle. CDR1 MGHRA and CDR2 YSYEKL come from the germline V gene. The CDR3 is 15 residues long. The CDR3 DNA sequence: TGCGCCAGCAGCCCCATCGACCCAGGGCTCTATGGCTACACCTTC. It yields the protein CASSPIDPGLYGYTF.

This clone appeared a single time. CDR3 loop: CASSRPGQSYEQYF. CDR3 nucleotides: TGTGCCAGCTCACGCCCGGGACAGAGCTACGAGCAGTACTTC. This chain joins TRBV18 and TRBJ2-7, with 7 bases identical to TRBD1. The J segment lost 3 bases and the V segment lost 4 bases, leaving 6 bases of the junction unmatched. Germline values: CDR1 KGHSH, CDR2 LQKENI. This CDR3 has 14 amino acids. Together with reference TRBV18 and TRBJ2-7, the CDR3 gives the full variable domain: NAGVMQNPRHLVRRRGQEARLRCSPMKGHSHVYWYRQLPEEGLKFMVYLQKENIIDESGMPKERFSAEFPKEGPSILRIQQVVRGDSAAYFCASSRPGQSYEQYFGPGTRLTVT.

This chain uses TRBV9 with TRBJ1-2; a weak D match, TRBD1 (5 bases). Trimming took off 0 bases at V and 13 bases at J, with 13 bases between the two ends. Germline loops: CDR1 SGDLS, CDR2 YYNGEE. The CDR3 has 12 amino acids. CDR3 sequence: CASSVVKGPGTF. The DNA for the CDR3 is TGTGCCAGCAGCGTAGTAAAGGGGCCCGGCACCTTC.

The chain joins TRBV5-1 to TRBJ2-7; 7 nucleotides match TRBD1. V shed 0 bases, J shed 7 bases, and the junction held 16 bases outside the gene matches. The CDR3 runs 17 residues. The germline CDR1 and CDR2 sequences are SGHRS and YFSETQ. This CDR3 is CASSLESGTVGTREQYF. In nucleotides, the CDR3 is TGCGCCAGCAGCTTGGAATCTGGGACAGTGGGTACCAGGGAGCAGTACTTC.

The sample holds a few counts of this clone. The V call is TRBV27, the J call TRBJ2-7; TRBD1 agrees at 8 bases. Germline V gene sequence: CDR1 MNHEY, CDR2 SMNVEV (reference sequence). This CDR3 region has 14 residues. V lost 7 bases, J lost 2 bases, and 7 bases stayed unmatched. The CDR3 DNA reads as TGTGCCAGCAAATACGGACAGGGAGCCTACGAGCAGTACTTC. Translated, it gives CASKYGQGAYEQYF.

The chain joins TRBV6-1 to TRBJ1-4; D gene uncertain. Germline V gene data show CDR1 as MNHNS and CDR2 as SASEGT. The CDR3 consists of 13 residues. The V and J ends lost 1 base and 13 bases respectively, with 13 bases between them. CDR3 protein: CASSEVPALALFF. CDR3 in DNA: TGTGCCAGCAGTGAAGTCCCCGCATTGGCACTGTTTTTT.

J is TRBJ2-1 and V is TRBV29-1; TRBD1 matches at 8 bases. The germline CDR1 and CDR2 sequences are SQVTM and ANQGSEA. V trimming: 2 bases; J trimming: 7 bases; junction bases outside the gene matches: 10. The CDR3 has 15 amino acids. CDR3 in amino acids: CSVESGDRFWNEQFF. DNA for the CDR3: TGCAGCGTTGAATCTGGGGACAGGTTTTGGAATGAGCAGTTCTTC.

Only one count was recorded for this clone. The chain employs TRBV15 and TRBJ1-1; 8 nucleotides agree with TRBD1. The V gene end was trimmed by 0 bases and the J gene end by 6 bases; junction bases not matched to a gene: 6. The CDR3 is 15 residues long. Germline V gene data show CDR1 as LNHNV and CDR2 as YYDKDF (reference sequence). The CDR3 DNA sequence: TGTGCCACCAGCAGAGACGGACAGGGATATTCTGAAGCTTTCTTT. Its translation: CATSRDGQGYSEAFF.

The chain employs TRBV6-5 and TRBJ1-5; tentative D call: TRBD1 (6 bases). The length of the CDR3 is 14 residues. The V end was cut by 5 bases, the J end by 7 bases, with 15 bases between. Germline loops: CDR1 MNHEY, CDR2 SVGAGI. Here the CDR3 reads CASSEVRGRQPQHF. For the CDR3, the DNA is TGTGCCAGCAGTGAAGTCAGGGGAAGGCAGCCCCAGCATTTT.

The genes are TRBV7-9 and TRBJ1-5, with D hard to call. CDR1 is SEHNR and CDR2 is FQNEAQ in the germline V gene (reference sequence). V was cut by 4 bases and J by 8 bases, with 9 bases left in between. The CDR3 extends over 12 amino acids. DNA of the CDR3: TGTGCCAGCAGCTATCCGGGAGAGCCCCAGCATTTT. It specifies CASSYPGEPQHF.

The rearrangement links TRBV4-1 to TRBJ1-2; TRBD1 aligns across 7 bases. The J segment lost 4 bases and the V segment lost 3 bases, leaving 2 bases of the junction unmatched. The germline gives CDR1 MGHRA, CDR2 YSYEKL. The CDR3 is 13 residues long. The CDR3, as DNA: TGCGCCAGCAGCCAGACAGGGTCCTATGGCTACACCTTC. It translates to CASSQTGSYGYTF.